Shown below are 13 T cell receptor beta chains from a single sample sequenced in a study of post-analysis software for immune sequencing data. Study conclusions and caveats: Elevated frequency relative to controls characterized roughly 5 TRBV segments in patients, TRBV5-6, TRBV5-1 and TRBV20-1 among them.

Carried by the TCR beta cDNA libraries were unique molecular identifiers. TCRdb independently ran MiXCR on the PCR reads; one entry per CDR3 protein. The sample consists of 350,000 to 450,000 distinct CDR3 sequences, approximately 38% of them appearing once. The antigens for these receptors are not known. Input material: blood. Receptors were obtained from a girl aged 10 to 17 with multiple sclerosis.

The V call is TRBV28, the J call TRBJ2-5; TRBD2 might be the D (5 bases). The germline gives CDR1 MDHEN, CDR2 SYDVKM. Trimming pared 0 bases from V and 5 bases from J, leaving 13 bases between. This CDR3 comprises 15 residues. The DNA of the CDR3 is TGTGCCAGCAGTTTATGGGTTACTGGAGGCGAGACCCAGTACTTC. Protein sequence: CASSLWVTGGETQYF. The variable domain in full, completed from reference TRBV28 and TRBJ2-5, reads DVKVTQSSRYLVKRTGEKVFLECVQDMDHENMFWYRQDPGLGLRLIYFSYDVKMKEKGDIPEGYSVSREKKERFSLILESASTNQTSMYLCASSLWVTGGETQYFGPGTRLLVL.

This clonotype was seen more than once but under ten times. The CDR3, as DNA: TGCGCCAGCGGGGGATCCGCAGATACGCAGTATTTT. The encoded protein is CASGGSADTQYF. V is TRBV4-3 and J is TRBJ2-3; either TRBD1 or TRBD2 may fit D (5 bases each). In germline, CDR1 is LGHNA, CDR2 YSLEER. V lost 8 bases and J lost 4, with 10 bases in between. The CDR3 contains 12 residues.

The V gene is TRBV6-6, the J gene TRBJ2-6; perhaps TRBD1 as D (5 bases). With 7 bases removed from V and 0 bases from J, the gap between germline ends came to 13 bases. The CDR3 contains 16 residues. Germline values: CDR1 MNHNY, CDR2 SVGAGI (reference sequence). The CDR3 protein is CASTYSGPSGANVLTF. The CDR3 bases are TGTGCCAGCACCTACTCAGGGCCCTCTGGGGCCAACGTCCTGACTTTC.

This clonotype was observed a few times. The V and J genes are TRBV5-1 and TRBJ2-5; weak D call: TRBD1 (5 bases). In germline, CDR1 is SGHRS, CDR2 YFSETQ. This CDR3 is 15 amino acids long. V was trimmed by 4 bases and J by 1 base, leaving 14 bases between them. The CDR3 DNA reads TGCGCCAGCAGCCTATTCGACAGAACCCAAGAGACCCAGTACTTC. Translating gives CASSLFDRTQETQYF.

The chain employs TRBV7-2 and TRBJ2-7; D may correspond to TRBD1 or TRBD2 (5 bases each). Trimming stripped 6 bases from V and 5 bases from J, with 17 bases between. Germline loops: CDR1 SGHTA, CDR2 FQGNSA. The CDR3 spans 14 residues. The CDR3 region is CASSSGRTHHEQYF. The CDR3 DNA is TGTGCCAGCAGTTCGGGACGTACCCACCACGAGCAGTACTTC.

This clonotype occurred a few times. The chain is built from TRBV7-9 and TRBJ1-2; D is unclear. V lost 4 bases, J lost 2 bases, and 11 bases lay in between. The CDR3 has 14 amino acids. Germline V gene lookup returns CDR1 SEHNR and CDR2 FQNEAQ (reference sequence). CDR3 in DNA: TGTGCCAGCAGCTGGCCAGACCCGAACTATGGCTACACCTTC. Translation: CASSWPDPNYGYTF.

J is TRBJ2-1 and V is TRBV29-1, with D perhaps matching TRBD1 or TRBD2 (5 bases each). The germline V and J ends were trimmed by 6 bases and 4 bases, with 16 bases remaining between them. The CDR3 consists of 14 residues. Per the germline V gene, CDR1 is SQVTM and CDR2 is ANQGSEA. DNA of the CDR3: TGCAGCGTCCTTCTCCGGGACCTTTACAATGAGCAGTTCTTC. Protein sequence: CSVLLRDLYNEQFF.

The chain carries TRBV6-5 and TRBJ2-2; D gene ambiguous. The V gene lost 3 bases and the J gene lost 6 bases, with 5 bases spanning the gap. This CDR3 spans 12 amino acids. Per the germline V gene, CDR1 is MNHEY and CDR2 is SVGAGI. The CDR3 DNA is TGTGCCAGCAGTTATCTAGCCGGGGAGCTGTTTTTT. This codes for CASSYLAGELFF.

The sample holds a few counts of this clonotype. This chain links TRBV3-1 with TRBJ2-7; 8 bases match TRBD1. The CDR3 totals 14 residues. The J segment lost 2 bases and the V segment lost 1 base, leaving 1 base of the junction unmatched. The germline CDR1 and CDR2 sequences are LGHDT and YNNKEL (reference sequence). CDR3 in DNA: TGTGCCAGCAGCCAAGGCAGGGGGCCCTACGAGCAGTACTTC. Protein: CASSQGRGPYEQYF.

V usage is TRBV6-5 and J usage is TRBJ2-4; 9 bases match TRBD1. The J call is uncertain, as TRBJ2-7 better fits the DNA end. The CDR3 runs 15 residues. Per germline, CDR1 MNHEY and CDR2 SVGAGI. CDR3 amino acids: CASSYSPGQGGEQYF. The CDR3 DNA follows: TGTGCCAGCAGTTACTCTCCGGGACAGGGAGGCGAGCAGTACTTC.

With respect to this clonotype: Relative to the germline gene, one junction end is altered; a read error may explain this. CDR3 bases: TGCGCCAGCGCTACAGCGAACTGTGGCTACACCTTC. Protein: CASATANCGYTF. The rearrangement uses TRBV12-3 or TRBV12-4 and TRBJ1-2; D gene ambiguous. This CDR3 spans 12 amino acids.

The rearrangement joins TRBV18 to TRBJ2-3; D is unclear. The germline CDR1 and CDR2 sequences are KGHSH and LQKENI. The CDR3 has 15 residues. Deletions cut 1 base from V and 1 base from J, with 9 bases between. The CDR3 is CASSPRSRGTDTQYF. The CDR3 DNA is TGTGCCAGCTCACCACGGAGTAGAGGCACAGATACGCAGTATTTT.

This clonotype turned up a few times. V usage is TRBV6-2 or TRBV6-3 and J usage is TRBJ1-1, with D uncertain. The CDR3 length is 15 residues. Trimming cost V 6 bases and J 2 bases, with 16 bases left between them. The V gene's germline CDR1 is MNHEY and CDR2 SVGEGT. CDR3 coding DNA: TGTGCCAGCAGAGGTGTTTGGGAAATCAACACTGAAGCTTTCTTT. Encoded protein: CASRGVWEINTEAFF.